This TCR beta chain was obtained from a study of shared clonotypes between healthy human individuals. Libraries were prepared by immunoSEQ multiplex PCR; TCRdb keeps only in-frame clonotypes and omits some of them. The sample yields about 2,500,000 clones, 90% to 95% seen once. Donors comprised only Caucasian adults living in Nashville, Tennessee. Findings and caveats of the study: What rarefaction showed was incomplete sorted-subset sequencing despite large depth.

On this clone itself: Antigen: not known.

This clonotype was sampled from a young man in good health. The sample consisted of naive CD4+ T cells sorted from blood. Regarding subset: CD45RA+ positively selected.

The CDR3 loop reads CASSPTTYEQYF. The CDR3, as DNA: TGTGCCAGCAGCCCCACTACCTACGAGCAGTACTTC. This chain connects TRBV7-2 to TRBJ2-7; D not certain. Trimming left V 5 bases short and J 2 bases short, with 7 bases between. CDR3 length equals 12 residues. Germline V gives CDR1 SGHTA, CDR2 FQGNSA.